This T cell receptor beta chain derives from a study of T cell responses to AZD1222 COVID-19 vaccine (dated by TCRdb to the early 2020s). Study-level background: TCR sequencing was performed for 230 to 250 trial participants, of whom some 200 were given two doses of AZD1222 and around 25 were given two doses of MenACWY control vaccine. Enrollment into the trials was organized by age into subgroups of 18-55, 56-69 and 70-plus years, and those subgroups contained roughly 150, 30 and 60 TCR-sequenced participants, respectively. The research as a whole found: Most participants were white British and females outnumbered males, and the authors suggested that clonal diversity may have been underestimated. The 56-69-year group was small, and its depth increase did not reach significance, likely because of low power. The vaccine-associated CD4 TCRs covered the entire spike protein, and the dominant responses fell in regions 160-218 and 743-854. No day 14 peak-response samples were available, so repertoires were characterized only after the peak T cell response. Reportedly, close to half of the unique spike-specific TCRs recognized epitopes lying outside the regions that are mutated in the B.1.351 and B.1.1.7 variants. Only five to seven AZD1222 recipients were SARS-CoV-2 seropositive at baseline, limiting conclusions about previously exposed vaccinees. After two AZD1222 doses, both the breadth and the depth of spike-specific TCRs were significantly higher than at day 0 and than in MenACWY recipients.

This clone was recorded a few times. Its antigen has not been determined. Nothing much larger sits one base from this clone, and base qualities are not available. From the cysteine up to the phenylalanine, the CDR3 has a length of 14 residues. Only CDR3 DNA is held: 42 bases, read in frame from base 1. CDR1 and CDR2 are read off the germline V gene as MDHEN and SYDVKM. The V and J ends are trimmed by 7 bases and 7 bases, leaving 19 bases between them. The CDR3 regions of human TCRbeta chains were analyzed by immunosequencing. For the original study's pipeline: TCRs in the repertoires were matched against a reference library of SARS-CoV-2-specific TCRs that had been generated with the MIRA antigen-specificity platform. Breadth meant the fraction of unique TCRs that were SARS-CoV-2-associated, whereas depth meant the fraction of total T cells that were SARS-CoV-2-associated. Using the MIRA data, every spike-specific TCR was mapped to the spike region that the TCR reacted to and assigned to either a CD4 or a CD8 class. Log10-transformed breadth and depth values were compared by one-way ANOVA with Sidak's multiple comparisons tests. In TCRdb, the immuneACCESS table is reduced to in-frame sequences with V and J assigned. These tables do not hold every clone; where another copy was compared, an unresolved V gene accounts for under half, and the others remain unexplained. Clonal size and the V and J genes are those of that table, whereas D and trimming came from the DNA. Counted in this sample were around 78,000 clones; about nine tenths of them appeared once. Over 1.2% of the sample belongs to the ten largest clones.

This specimen's time point label, interpreted: about 28 days (+/-7) after the second vaccine dose. AZD1222 recipients with second doses at about 4 weeks or about 12 weeks were pooled, because spike-specific TCR depth and breadth did not differ between schedules. Vaccinee samples were obtained from the UK trials COV001 and COV002, which included a single-blind randomized controlled phase 2/3 trial of AZD1222 (ChAdOx1 nCoV-19) in healthy adults. Trial participant PBMC samples were collected at day 0 and day 28 after the second dose for TCRbeta chain sequencing. The rearrangement joined TRBV28 to TRBJ2-5; TRBD1 is a weak D gene call, 5 bases matching. The specimen was peripheral blood, collected 28 days after the second AZD1222 dose. This receptor was taken from an adult who received the AZD1222 COVID-19 vaccine. At the DNA level, the sequence is TGTGCCAGCAATCCACTGGGGCAGGGAAGGACCCAGTACTTC. Protein translation: CASNPLGQGRTQYF.